This TCR beta chain is from a study of early T cells in non-severe SARS-CoV-2 infection. Whole-study context: The study sequenced bulk RNA from unsorted whole blood, with chains unpaired.

This clonotype was observed a few times. No antigen is known for it. As part of library construction, unique molecular identifiers were attached to individual cDNA molecules. TCRdb reanalysed the 5' RACE reads using MiXCR and keeps one entry per CDR3 protein. Found here are under 70,000 distinct CDR3 sequences, about 6% of them singletons; the top ten hold roughly 3.5%. Study findings and constraints: Private and CD4 specificities were missed by VDJdb matching, skewed to anti-spike CD8.

The source is an adult who was a healthcare worker with PCR-confirmed SARS-CoV-2 infection or an uninfected control (not recorded which). The sample in question was whole blood, obtained at baseline.

CDR3 sequence reads: CASSQGILTSGANEQFF. CDR3 coding DNA: TGTGCCAGCAGCCAAGGAATCCTGACTAGCGGGGCGAATGAGCAGTTCTTC. The chain couples TRBV3-1 to TRBJ2-1; 11 bases map to TRBD2. The V gene's germline CDR1 is LGHDT and CDR2 YNNKEL (reference sequence). The CDR3 spans 17 residues. With V trimmed by 1 base and J by 7 bases, 9 bases remained unmatched.